The present T cell receptor beta chain was sequenced within a study of post-analysis software for immune sequencing data. Findings of the study overall: In patients, TRBV5-6, TRBV5-1 and TRBV20-1 belonged to five TRBV segments found more frequently than in controls.

This clonotype was detected a few times. Its antigen is as yet unknown. The CDR3 covers 14 residues. The germline V gene encodes CDR1 DFQATT and CDR2 SNEGSKA (reference sequence). The TCR beta cDNA libraries contained unique molecular identifiers. Each CDR3 protein is one row after TCRdb ran MiXCR on the PCR reads. The table has around 500,000 distinct CDR3 sequences, around 34% seen once. The material sequenced was blood. This sequence joins TRBV20-1 and TRBJ2-5, with 9 bases matching TRBD1. The DNA matches TRBJ2-7 better at its end, which makes the J call doubtful. This TCR was recovered from a girl aged 2 to 17 with multiple sclerosis. CDR3 sequence: CSARDVQGAGEQYF. Here the CDR3 DNA reads TGCAGTGCTAGAGATGTACAGGGGGCAGGCGAGCAGTACTTC.